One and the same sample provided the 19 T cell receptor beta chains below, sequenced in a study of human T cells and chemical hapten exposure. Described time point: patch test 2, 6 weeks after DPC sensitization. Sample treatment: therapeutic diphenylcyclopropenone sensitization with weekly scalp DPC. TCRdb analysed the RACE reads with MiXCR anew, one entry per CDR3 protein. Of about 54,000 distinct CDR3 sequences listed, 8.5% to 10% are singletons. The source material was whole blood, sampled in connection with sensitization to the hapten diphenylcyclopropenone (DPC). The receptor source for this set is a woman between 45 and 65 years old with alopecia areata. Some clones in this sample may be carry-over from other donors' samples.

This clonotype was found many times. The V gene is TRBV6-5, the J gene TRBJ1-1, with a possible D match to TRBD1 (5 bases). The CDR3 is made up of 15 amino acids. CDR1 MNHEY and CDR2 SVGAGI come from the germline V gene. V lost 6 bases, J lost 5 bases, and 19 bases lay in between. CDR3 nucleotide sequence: TGTGCCAGCAGCCATCCGGGGCTCTCAAGGACTGAAGCTTTCTTT. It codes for CASSHPGLSRTEAFF.

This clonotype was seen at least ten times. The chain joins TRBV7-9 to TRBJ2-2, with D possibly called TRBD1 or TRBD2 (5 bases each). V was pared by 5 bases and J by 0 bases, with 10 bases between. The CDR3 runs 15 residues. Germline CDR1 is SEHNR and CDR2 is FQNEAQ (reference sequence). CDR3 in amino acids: CASSQGRPNTGELFF. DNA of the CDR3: TGTGCCAGCAGCCAGGGACGGCCGAACACCGGGGAGCTGTTTTTT.

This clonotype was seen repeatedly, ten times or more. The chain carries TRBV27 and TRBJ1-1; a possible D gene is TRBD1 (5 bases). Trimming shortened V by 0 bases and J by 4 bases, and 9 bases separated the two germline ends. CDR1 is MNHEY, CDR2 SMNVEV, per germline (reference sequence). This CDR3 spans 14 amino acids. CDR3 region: CASSLSGRGTEAFF. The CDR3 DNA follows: TGTGCCAGCAGTTTATCGGGAAGGGGCACTGAAGCTTTCTTT.

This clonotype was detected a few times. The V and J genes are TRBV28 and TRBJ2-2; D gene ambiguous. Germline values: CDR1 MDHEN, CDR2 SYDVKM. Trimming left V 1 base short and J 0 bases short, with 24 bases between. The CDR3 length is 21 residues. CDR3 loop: CASSLFGRGRYRNSNTGELFF. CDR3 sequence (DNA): TGTGCCAGCAGTTTATTCGGGCGAGGTCGGTATAGAAATTCGAACACCGGGGAGCTGTTTTTT.

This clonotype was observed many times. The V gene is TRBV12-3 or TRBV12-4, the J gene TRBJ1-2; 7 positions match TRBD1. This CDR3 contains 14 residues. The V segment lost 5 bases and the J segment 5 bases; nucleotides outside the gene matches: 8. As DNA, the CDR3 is TGTGCCAGCAGTCCCGGGACAGCTGGGTATGGCTACACCTTC. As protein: CASSPGTAGYGYTF.

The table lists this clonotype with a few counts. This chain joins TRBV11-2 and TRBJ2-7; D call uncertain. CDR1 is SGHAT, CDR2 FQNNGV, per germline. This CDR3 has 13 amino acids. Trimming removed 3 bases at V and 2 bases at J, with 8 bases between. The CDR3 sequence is CASSFFDAYEQYF. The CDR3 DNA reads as TGTGCCAGCAGCTTTTTCGACGCCTACGAGCAGTACTTC.

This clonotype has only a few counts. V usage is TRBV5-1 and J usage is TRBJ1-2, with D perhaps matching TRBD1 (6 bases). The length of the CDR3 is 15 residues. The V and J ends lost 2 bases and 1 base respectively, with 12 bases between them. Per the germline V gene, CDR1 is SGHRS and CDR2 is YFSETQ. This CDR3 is CASSFGQPRNYGYTF. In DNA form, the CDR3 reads TGCGCCAGCAGCTTCGGACAGCCCCGTAACTATGGCTACACCTTC.

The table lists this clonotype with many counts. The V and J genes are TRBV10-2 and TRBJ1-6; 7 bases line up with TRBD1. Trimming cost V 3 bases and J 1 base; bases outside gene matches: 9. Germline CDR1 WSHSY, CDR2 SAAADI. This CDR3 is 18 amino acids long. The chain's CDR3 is CASSDYRGQGSYNSPLHF. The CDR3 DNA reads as TGCGCCAGCAGTGATTACAGGGGTCAGGGTTCCTATAATTCACCCCTCCACTTT.

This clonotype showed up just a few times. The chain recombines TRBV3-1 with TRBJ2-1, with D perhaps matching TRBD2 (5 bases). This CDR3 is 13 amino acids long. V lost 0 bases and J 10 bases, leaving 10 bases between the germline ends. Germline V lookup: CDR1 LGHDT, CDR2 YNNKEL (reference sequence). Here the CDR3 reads CASSQEFGGEQFF. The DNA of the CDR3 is TGTGCCAGCAGCCAAGAATTCGGAGGCGAGCAGTTCTTC.

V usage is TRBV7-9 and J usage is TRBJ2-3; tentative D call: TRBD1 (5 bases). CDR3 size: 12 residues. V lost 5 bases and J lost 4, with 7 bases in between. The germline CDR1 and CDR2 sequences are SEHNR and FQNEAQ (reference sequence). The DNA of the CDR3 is TGTGCCAGCAGCGTACAGGCAGATACGCAGTATTTT. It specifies CASSVQADTQYF.

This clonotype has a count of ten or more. The CDR3 nucleotides read TGTGCCAGCAGTGCCCGAAAGGGGCCCTACTACGAGCAGTACTTC. It codes for CASSARKGPYYEQYF. The chain joins TRBV2 to TRBJ2-7; D perhaps matches TRBD1 (5 bases). The germline V gene encodes CDR1 SNHLY and CDR2 FYNNEI. The CDR3 runs 15 residues. V was cut by 4 bases and J by 3 bases, with 16 bases left in between.

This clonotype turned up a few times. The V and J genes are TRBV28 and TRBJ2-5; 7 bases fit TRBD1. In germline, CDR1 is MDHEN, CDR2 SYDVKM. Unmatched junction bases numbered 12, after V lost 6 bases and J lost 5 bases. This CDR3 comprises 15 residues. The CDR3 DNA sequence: TGTGCCAGCAGGCACAGGGGAAGGTGGTTGGAGACCCAGTACTTC. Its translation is CASRHRGRWLETQYF.

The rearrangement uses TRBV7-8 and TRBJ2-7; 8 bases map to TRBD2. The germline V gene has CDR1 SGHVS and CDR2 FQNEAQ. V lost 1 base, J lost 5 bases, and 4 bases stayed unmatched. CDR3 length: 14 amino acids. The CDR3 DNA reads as TGTGCCAGCAGCTTAGGTGAGACTAGCGACGAGCAGTACTTC. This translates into CASSLGETSDEQYF. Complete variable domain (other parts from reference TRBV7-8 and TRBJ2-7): GAGVSQSPRYKVAKRGQDVALRCDPISGHVSLFWYQQALGQGPEFLTYFQNEAQLDKSGLPSDRFFAERPEGSVSTLKIQRTQQEDSAVYLCASSLGETSDEQYFGPGTRLTVT.

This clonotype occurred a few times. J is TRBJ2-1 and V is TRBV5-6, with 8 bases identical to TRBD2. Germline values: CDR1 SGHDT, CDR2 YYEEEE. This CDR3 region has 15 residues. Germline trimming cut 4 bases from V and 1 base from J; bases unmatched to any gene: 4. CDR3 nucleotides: TGTGCCAGCAGCGGGAGCGGGAGATCCTACAATGAGCAGTTCTTC. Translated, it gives CASSGSGRSYNEQFF.

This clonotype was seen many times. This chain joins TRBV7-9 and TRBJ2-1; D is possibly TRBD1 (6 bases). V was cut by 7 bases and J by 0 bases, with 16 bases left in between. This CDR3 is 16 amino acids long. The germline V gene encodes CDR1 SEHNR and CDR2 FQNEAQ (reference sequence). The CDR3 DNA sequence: TGTGCCAGCAACTTGGACAGTTGGAGCTCCTACAATGAGCAGTTCTTC. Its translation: CASNLDSWSSYNEQFF. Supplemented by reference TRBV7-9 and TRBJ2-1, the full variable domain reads DTGVSQNPRHKITKRGQNVTFRCDPISEHNRLYWYRQTLGQGPEFLTYFQNEAQLEKSRLLSDRFSAERPKGSFSTLEIQRTEQGDSAMYLCASNLDSWSSYNEQFFGPGTRLTVL.

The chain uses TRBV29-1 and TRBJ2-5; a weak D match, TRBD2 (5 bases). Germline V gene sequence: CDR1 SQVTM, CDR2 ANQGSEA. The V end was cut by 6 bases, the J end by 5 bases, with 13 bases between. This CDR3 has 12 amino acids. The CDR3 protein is CSVGLAEETQYF. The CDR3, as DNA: TGCAGCGTCGGACTCGCCGAGGAGACCCAGTACTTC.

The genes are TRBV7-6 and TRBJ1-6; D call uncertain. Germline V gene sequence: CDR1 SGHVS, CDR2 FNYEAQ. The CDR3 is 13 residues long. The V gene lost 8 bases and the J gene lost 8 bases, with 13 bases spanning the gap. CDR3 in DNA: TGTGCCAGCCGTGGATTGGACTATTCACCCCTCCACTTT. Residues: CASRGLDYSPLHF. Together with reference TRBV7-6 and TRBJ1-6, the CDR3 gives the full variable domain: GAGVSQSPRYKVTKRGQDVALRCDPISGHVSLYWYRQALGQGPEFLTYFNYEAQQDKSGLPNDRFSAERPEGSISTLTIQRTEQRDSAMYRCASRGLDYSPLHFGNGTRLTVT.

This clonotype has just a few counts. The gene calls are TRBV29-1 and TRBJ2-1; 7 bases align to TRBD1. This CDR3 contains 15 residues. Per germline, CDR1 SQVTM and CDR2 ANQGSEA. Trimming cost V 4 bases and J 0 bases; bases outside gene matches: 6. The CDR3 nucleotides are TGCAGCGTTGTTGGACAGGTTAGCTCCTACAATGAGCAGTTCTTC. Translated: CSVVGQVSSYNEQFF.

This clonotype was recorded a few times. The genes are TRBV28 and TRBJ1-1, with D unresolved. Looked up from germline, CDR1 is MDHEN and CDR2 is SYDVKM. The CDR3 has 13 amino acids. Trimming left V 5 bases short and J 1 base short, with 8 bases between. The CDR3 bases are TGTGCCAGCAGTACTCTAGGGAACACTGAAGCTTTCTTT. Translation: CASSTLGNTEAFF.